This T cell receptor beta chain was captured in a study of T cell responses to AZD1222 COVID-19 vaccine. Study-level points and caveats: There were repertoire samples only from the period after the peak T cell response. With two AZD1222 doses given, Spike-specific TCR breadth and depth both rose. Donors in the cohort were predominantly white British and more often female, and clonal diversity was possibly underestimated. Vaccine-associated CD4 TCRs spanned spike, dominant at 160-218 and 743-854.

The J segment lost 6 bases and the V segment lost 0 bases, leaving 10 bases of the junction unmatched. There are 16 residues in the CDR3. Germline lookup yields CDR1 WNHNN and CDR2 SYGVQD (reference sequence). This clone was recorded once. Its target is not known. Profiled with immunoSEQ multiplex PCR; TCRdb holds only in-frame clones, not every one. Counted here are around 150,000 clones, roughly nine tenths occurring once; the ten biggest clones make up roughly 3.4%. The input for sequencing was peripheral blood, taken 28 days after the second AZD1222 dose. This sequence originates from an adult who received the AZD1222 COVID-19 vaccine. This chain links TRBV10-1 with TRBJ2-7; 8 bases line up with TRBD2. For the CDR3, the DNA is TGCGCCAGCAGTGAGTCGTCTTCGGGACTAGGAAGCGAGCAGTACTTC. It yields the protein CASSESSSGLGSEQYF.